This T cell receptor (beta chain) was documented in a study of cytomegalovirus exposure and HLA in healthy donors. Per germline, CDR1 SGHAT and CDR2 FQNNGV. V lost 6 bases and J lost 3, with 13 bases in between. The CDR3 consists of 14 residues. Primers: 60 Vbeta forward and 13 Jbeta reverse. Generated by immunoSEQ multiplex PCR, the TCRdb table keeps only in-frame clones and is missing some. This sample has 150,000 or so clones, with about 83% found just once. The chain is built from TRBV11-2 and TRBJ2-3, with D possibly being TRBD1 (6 bases). This clonotype was obtained from a man aged 40-49 years in good health and CMV-seropositive. Sequencing input: PBMCs. CDR3 in DNA: TGTGCCAGCAGGGACAATAGGGGGACAGATACGCAGTATTTT. Residues: CASRDNRGTDTQYF.